This T cell receptor beta chain was observed in a study of shared clonotypes between healthy human individuals. For sorted subsets, roughly 200 ng DNA per replicate equaled 33,000 or so T cell genomes. The table came from immunoSEQ multiplex PCR; TCRdb's copy has only in-frame clones and leaves some out. The table lists 550,000 to 750,000 clones, just over 90% of them singletons. CD45RO-negative CD8 cells positively selected for CCR7 made up the naive population, which excluded terminally differentiated effector memory CD45RA+ cells. Healthy HIV-negative adults with no recent acute infections or vaccinations were recruited as donors. Looked up from germline, CDR1 is MNHNS and CDR2 is SASEGT. The CDR3 spans 11 residues. Trimming removed 7 bases at V and 12 bases at J, with 12 bases between.

Source material: naive CD8+ T cells sorted from blood. This chain links TRBV6-1 with TRBJ1-4; possibly TRBD1 for D (5 bases). This clonotype was sampled from a man aged 25 to 45 in good health. The CDR3 loop reads CASTHGAELFF. The CDR3 nucleotides read TGTGCCAGCACTCATGGGGCAGAACTGTTTTTT.